This note documents a single T cell receptor (beta chain) sequence. CDR3 length: 17 amino acids. CDR1 and CDR2 from the germline V gene are KGHSH and LQKENI. With 3 bases clipped from V and 2 bases from J, the junction kept 7 bases outside the gene matches. This entry comes from a study of blood T cell repertoires in COVID-19. About the research overall: Collection of acute and convalescent COVID-19 samples took place in the United States, Italy and Spain. PBMCs, B-cell-depleted T cells, or T cells provided the cDNA or gDNA that made up the material.

Clones were sequenced by immunoSEQ multiplex PCR, and TCRdb holds only the in-frame ones, with some missing. Of around 370,000 clones in the sample, 85% to 90% were seen once. Participant ages covered about 18 to 89 years across some 25 US areas. The sequencing sample was made of PBMCs or T cells enriched from blood (not recorded which). The TCR originated in a woman between 18 and 30 years old who had recovered from COVID-19. This chain connects TRBV18 to TRBJ2-7; 13 nucleotides match TRBD2. CDR3 DNA sequence: TGTGCCAGCTCACCCCAAGGGACTAGCGGGGCACCCTACGAGCAGTACTTC. It specifies CASSPQGTSGAPYEQYF.